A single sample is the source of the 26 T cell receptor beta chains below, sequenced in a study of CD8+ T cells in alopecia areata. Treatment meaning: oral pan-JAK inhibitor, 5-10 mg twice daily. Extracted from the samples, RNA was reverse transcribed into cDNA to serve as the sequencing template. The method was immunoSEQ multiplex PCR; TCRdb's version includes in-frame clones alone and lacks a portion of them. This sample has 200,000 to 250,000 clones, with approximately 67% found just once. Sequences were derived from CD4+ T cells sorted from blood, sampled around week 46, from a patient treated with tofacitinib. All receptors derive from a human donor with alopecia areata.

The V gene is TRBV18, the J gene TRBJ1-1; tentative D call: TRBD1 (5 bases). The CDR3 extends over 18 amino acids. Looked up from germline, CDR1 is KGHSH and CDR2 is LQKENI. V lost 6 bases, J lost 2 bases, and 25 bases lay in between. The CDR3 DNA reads TGTGCCAGCTCCCCTCGGGGGGGAGGGACTCTGGATAACACTGAAGCTTTCTTT. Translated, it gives CASSPRGGGTLDNTEAFF.

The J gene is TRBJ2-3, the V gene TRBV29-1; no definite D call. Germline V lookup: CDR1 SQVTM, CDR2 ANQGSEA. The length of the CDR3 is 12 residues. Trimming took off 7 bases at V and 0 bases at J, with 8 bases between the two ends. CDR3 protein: CSARWSTDTQYF. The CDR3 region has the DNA TGCAGCGCTAGGTGGAGCACAGATACGCAGTATTTT.

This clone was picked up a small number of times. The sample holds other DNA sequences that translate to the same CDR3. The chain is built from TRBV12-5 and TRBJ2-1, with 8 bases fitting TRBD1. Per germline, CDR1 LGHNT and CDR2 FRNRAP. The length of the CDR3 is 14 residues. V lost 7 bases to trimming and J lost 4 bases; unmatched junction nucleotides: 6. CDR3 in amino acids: CASVPGQAYNEQFF. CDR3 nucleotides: TGTGCTAGTGTCCCGGGACAGGCATACAATGAGCAGTTCTTC. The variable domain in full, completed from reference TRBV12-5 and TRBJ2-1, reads DARVTQTPRHKVTEMGQEVTMRCQPILGHNTVFWYRQTMMQGLELLAYFRNRAPLDDSGMPKDRFSAEMPDATLATLKIQPSEPRDSAVYFCASVPGQAYNEQFFGPGTRLTVL.

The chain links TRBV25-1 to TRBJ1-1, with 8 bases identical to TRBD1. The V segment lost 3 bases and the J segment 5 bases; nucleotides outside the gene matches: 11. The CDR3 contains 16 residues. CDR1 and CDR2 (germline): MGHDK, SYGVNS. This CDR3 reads CASSDVRGRSITEAFF. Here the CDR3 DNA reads TGTGCCAGCAGTGACGTCAGGGGGCGATCGATAACTGAAGCTTTCTTT.

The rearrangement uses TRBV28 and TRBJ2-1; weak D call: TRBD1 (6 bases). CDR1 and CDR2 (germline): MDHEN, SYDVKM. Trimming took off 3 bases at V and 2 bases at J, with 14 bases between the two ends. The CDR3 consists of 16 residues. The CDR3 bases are TGTGCCAGCAGTTTGTTGACAGGAGGAACCTACAATGAGCAGTTCTTC. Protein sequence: CASSLLTGGTYNEQFF.

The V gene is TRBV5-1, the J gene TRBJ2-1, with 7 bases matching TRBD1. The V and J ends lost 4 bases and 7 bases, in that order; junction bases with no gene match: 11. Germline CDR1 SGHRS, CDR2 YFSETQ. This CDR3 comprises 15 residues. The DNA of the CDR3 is TGCGCCAGCAGCGCGGACAGGCCCTCGGTTAATGAGCAGTTCTTC. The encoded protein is CASSADRPSVNEQFF.

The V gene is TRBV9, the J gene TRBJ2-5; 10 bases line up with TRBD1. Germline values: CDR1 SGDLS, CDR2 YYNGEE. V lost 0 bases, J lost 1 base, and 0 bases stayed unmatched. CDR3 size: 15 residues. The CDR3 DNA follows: TGTGCCAGCAGCGTAGGGACAGGGGGCCAAGAGACCCAGTACTTC. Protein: CASSVGTGGQETQYF.

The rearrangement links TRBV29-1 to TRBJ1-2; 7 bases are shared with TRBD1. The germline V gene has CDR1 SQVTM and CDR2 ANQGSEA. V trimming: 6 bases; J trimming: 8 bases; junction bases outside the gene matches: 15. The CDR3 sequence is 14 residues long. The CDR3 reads CSVNLVNRQGGYTF. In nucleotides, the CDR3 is TGCAGCGTGAACCTCGTTAATAGACAGGGCGGCTACACCTTC.

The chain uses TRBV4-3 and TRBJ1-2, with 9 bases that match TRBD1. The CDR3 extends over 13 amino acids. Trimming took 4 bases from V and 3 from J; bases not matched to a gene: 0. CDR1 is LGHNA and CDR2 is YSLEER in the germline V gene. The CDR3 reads CASSRDRDYGYTF. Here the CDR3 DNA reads TGCGCCAGCAGCCGGGACAGGGACTATGGCTACACCTTC.

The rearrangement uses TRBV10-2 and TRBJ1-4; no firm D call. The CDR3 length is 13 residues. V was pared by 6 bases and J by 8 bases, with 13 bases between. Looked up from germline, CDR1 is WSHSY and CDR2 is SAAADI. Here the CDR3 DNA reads TGCGCCAGCAGACAGAGGGCTTTGGAAAAACTGTTTTTT. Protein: CASRQRALEKLFF.

CDR3 DNA: TGCGCCAGCAGCCAAGGTCGGATCAGCACAGATACGCAGTATTTT. Its protein product is CASSQGRISTDTQYF. The gene calls are TRBV4-3 and TRBJ2-3; D call uncertain. The CDR3 runs to 15 residues. In germline, CDR1 is LGHNA, CDR2 YSLEER. Trimming left V 1 base short and J 0 bases short, with 8 bases between.

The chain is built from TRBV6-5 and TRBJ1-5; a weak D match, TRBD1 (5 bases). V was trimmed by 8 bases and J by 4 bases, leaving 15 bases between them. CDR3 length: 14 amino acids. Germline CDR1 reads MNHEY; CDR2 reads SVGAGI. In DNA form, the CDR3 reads TGTGCCAGCTCCACCGTTGGGGGGAATCAGCCCCAGCATTTT. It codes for CASSTVGGNQPQHF.

CDR3 amino acids: CASSLSSYNEQFF. The CDR3 nucleotides read TGTGCCAGCAGCTTAAGCTCCTACAATGAGCAGTTCTTC. The chain couples TRBV5-4 to TRBJ2-1; no clear D gene. Germline CDR1 reads SGHNT; CDR2 reads YYREEE (reference sequence). With 2 bases removed from V and 0 bases from J, the gap between germline ends came to 3 bases. This CDR3 has 13 residues.

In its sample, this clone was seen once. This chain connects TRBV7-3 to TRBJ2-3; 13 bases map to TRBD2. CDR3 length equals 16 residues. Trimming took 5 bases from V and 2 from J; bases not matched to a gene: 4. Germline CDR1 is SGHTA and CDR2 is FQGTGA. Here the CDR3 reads CASSRTSGGNTDTQYF. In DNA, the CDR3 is TGTGCCAGCAGCCGGACTAGCGGGGGAAACACAGATACGCAGTATTTT.

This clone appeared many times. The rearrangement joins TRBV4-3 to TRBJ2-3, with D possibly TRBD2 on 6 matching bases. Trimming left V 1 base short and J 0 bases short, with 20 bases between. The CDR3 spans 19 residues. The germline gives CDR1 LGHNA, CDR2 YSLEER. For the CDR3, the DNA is TGCGCCAGCAGCCAAGGGGCCCGGACAAAGGGACTGAGCACAGATACGCAGTATTTT. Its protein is CASSQGARTKGLSTDTQYF.

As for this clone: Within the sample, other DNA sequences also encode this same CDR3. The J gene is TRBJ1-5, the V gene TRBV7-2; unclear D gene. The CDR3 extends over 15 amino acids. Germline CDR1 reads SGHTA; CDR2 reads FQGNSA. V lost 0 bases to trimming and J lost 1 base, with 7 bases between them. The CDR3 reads CASSLAGYSNQPQHF. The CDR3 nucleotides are TGTGCCAGCAGCTTAGCCGGATACAGCAATCAGCCCCAGCATTTT.

The CDR3 here is CASSWDLVNEQFF. The DNA for the CDR3 is TGTGCCAGCAGCTGGGACCTGGTCAATGAGCAGTTCTTC. V gene TRBV7-2 combines with J gene TRBJ2-1; D possibly uses TRBD1 or TRBD2 (5 bases each). This CDR3 comprises 13 residues. V shed 4 bases and J shed 6 bases, with 10 bases lying between them. The germline CDR1 and CDR2 sequences are SGHTA and FQGNSA.

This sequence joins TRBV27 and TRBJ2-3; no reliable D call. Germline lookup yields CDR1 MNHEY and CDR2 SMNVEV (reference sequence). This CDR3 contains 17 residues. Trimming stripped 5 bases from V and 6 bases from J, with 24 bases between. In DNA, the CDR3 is TGTGCCAGCAGTACAATCTGGGCCCAAGGAGAAGGGGATACGCAGTATTTT. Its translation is CASSTIWAQGEGDTQYF.

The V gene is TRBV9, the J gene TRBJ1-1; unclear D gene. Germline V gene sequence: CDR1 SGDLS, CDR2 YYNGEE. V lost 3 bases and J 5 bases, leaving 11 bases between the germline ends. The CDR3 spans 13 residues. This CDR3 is CASSGDPGTEAFF. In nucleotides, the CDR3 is TGTGCCAGCAGCGGCGACCCGGGGACTGAAGCTTTCTTT.

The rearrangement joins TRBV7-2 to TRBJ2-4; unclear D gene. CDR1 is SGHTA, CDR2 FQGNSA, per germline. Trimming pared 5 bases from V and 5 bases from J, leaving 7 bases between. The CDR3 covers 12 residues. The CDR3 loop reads CASSLDQNIQYF. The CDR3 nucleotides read TGTGCCAGCAGCCTAGACCAAAACATTCAGTACTTC.

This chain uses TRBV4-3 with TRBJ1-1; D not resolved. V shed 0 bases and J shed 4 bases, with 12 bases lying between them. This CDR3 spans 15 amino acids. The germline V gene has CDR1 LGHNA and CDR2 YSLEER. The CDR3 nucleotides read TGCGCCAGCAGCCAAGATGGGTGGAGGGCCACTGAAGCTTTCTTT. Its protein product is CASSQDGWRATEAFF.

The CDR3 coding sequence is TGTGCCAGCTCACCCGCAGGGGTCGGCTACACCTTC. It translates to CASSPAGVGYTF. The genes are TRBV18 and TRBJ1-2, with D perhaps TRBD1 (6 bases). Deletions cut 3 bases from V and 8 bases from J, with 10 bases between. The CDR3 contains 12 residues. Germline-derived CDR1 and CDR2 are KGHSH and LQKENI.

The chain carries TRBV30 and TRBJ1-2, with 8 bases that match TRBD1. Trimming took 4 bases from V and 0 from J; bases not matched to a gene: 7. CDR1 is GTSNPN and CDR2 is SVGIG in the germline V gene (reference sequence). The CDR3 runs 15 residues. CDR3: CAWIRTGGANYGYTF. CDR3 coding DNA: TGTGCCTGGATAAGAACAGGGGGAGCTAACTATGGCTACACCTTC. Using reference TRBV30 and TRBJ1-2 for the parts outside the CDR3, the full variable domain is SQTIHQWPATLVQPVGSPLSLECTVEGTSNPNLYWYRQAAGRGLQLLFYSVGIGQISSEVPQNLSASRPQDRQFILSSKKLLLSDSGFYLCAWIRTGGANYGYTFGSGTRLTVV.

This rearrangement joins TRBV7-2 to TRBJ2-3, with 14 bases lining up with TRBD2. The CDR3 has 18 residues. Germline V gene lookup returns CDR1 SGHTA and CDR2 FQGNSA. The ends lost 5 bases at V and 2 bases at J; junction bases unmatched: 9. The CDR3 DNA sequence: TGTGCCAGCAGCCCGAGAGGGACTAGCGGGGGCCCCACAGATACGCAGTATTTT. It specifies CASSPRGTSGGPTDTQYF.

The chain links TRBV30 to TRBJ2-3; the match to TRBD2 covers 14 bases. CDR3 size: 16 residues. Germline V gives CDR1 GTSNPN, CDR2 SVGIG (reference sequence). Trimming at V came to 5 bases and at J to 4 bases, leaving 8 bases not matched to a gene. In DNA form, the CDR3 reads TGTGCCTGGTCTTTAGGACTAGCGGGGGGCCCAGATACGCAGTATTTT. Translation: CAWSLGLAGGPDTQYF.

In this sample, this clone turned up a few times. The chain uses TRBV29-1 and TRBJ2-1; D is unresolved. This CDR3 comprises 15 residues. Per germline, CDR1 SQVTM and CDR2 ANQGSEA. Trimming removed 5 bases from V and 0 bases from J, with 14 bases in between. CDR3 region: CSVPGTELSYNEQFF. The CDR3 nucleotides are TGCAGCGTTCCCGGAACAGAACTCTCCTACAATGAGCAGTTCTTC.